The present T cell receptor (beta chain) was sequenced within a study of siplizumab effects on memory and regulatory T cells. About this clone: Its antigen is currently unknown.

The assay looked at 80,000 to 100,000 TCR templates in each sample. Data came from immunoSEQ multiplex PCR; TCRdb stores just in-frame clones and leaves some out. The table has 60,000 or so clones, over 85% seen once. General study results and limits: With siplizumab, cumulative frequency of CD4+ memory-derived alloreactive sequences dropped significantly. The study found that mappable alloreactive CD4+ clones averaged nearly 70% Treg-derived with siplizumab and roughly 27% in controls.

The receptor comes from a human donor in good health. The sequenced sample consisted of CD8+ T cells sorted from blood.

The CDR3 DNA reads TGTGCCAGCAGCCGGACTAGCGGGAGGAAAAGCTCCTACAATGAGCAGTTCTTC. It codes for CASSRTSGRKSSYNEQFF. The rearrangement links TRBV7-3 to TRBJ2-1; 14 bases match TRBD2. The trim removed 5 bases at V and 0 bases at J, leaving 6 bases unmatched. CDR3 length: 18 amino acids. Germline values: CDR1 SGHTA, CDR2 FQGTGA.